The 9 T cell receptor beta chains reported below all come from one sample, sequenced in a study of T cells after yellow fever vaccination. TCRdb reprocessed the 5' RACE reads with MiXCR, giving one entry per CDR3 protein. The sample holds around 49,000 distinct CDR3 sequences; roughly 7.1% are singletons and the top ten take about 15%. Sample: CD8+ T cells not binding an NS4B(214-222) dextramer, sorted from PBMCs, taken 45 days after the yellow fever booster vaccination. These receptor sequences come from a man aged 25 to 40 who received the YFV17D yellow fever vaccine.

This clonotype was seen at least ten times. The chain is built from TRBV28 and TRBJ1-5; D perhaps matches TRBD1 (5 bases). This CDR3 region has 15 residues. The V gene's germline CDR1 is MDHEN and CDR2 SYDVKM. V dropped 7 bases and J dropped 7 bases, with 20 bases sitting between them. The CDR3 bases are TGTGCCAGCACCAGATTAGCCGGGACTCGGCAGCCCCAGCATTTT. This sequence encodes CASTRLAGTRQPQHF. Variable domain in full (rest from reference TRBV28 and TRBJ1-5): DVKVTQSSRYLVKRTGEKVFLECVQDMDHENMFWYRQDPGLGLRLIYFSYDVKMKEKGDIPEGYSVSREKKERFSLILESASTNQTSMYLCASTRLAGTRQPQHFGDGTRLSIL.

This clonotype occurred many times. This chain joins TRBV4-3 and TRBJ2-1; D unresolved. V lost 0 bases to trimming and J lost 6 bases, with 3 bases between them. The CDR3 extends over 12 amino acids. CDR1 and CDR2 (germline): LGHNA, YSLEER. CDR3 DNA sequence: TGCGCCAGCAGCCAAGAGGGCAATGAGCAGTTCTTC. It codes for CASSQEGNEQFF.

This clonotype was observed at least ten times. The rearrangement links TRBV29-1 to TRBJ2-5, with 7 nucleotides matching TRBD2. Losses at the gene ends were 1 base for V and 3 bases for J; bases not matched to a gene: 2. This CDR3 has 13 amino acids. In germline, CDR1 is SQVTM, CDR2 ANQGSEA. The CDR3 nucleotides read TGCAGCGTTGAAGGCCTAGCGGAAGAGACCCAGTACTTC. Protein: CSVEGLAEETQYF.

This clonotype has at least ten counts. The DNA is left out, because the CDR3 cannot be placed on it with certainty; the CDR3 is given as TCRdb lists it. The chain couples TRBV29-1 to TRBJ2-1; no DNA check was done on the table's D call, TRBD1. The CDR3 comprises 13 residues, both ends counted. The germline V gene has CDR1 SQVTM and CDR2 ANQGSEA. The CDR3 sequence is CSVGEGAPSEEFF.

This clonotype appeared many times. DNA of the CDR3: TGTGCCAGCAGTGGGGGGAATGAGCAGTTCTTC. It yields the protein CASSGGNEQFF. The chain couples TRBV12-3 or TRBV12-4 to TRBJ2-1, with D possibly being TRBD2 (6 bases). This CDR3 contains 11 residues. Trimming shortened V by 5 bases and J by 7 bases, and 6 bases separated the two germline ends.

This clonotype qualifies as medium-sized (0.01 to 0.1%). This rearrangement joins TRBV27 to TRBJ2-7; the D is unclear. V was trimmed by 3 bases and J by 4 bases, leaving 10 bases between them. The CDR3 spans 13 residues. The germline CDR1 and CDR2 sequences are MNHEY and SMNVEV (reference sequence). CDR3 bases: TGTGCCAGCAGTTTGACGACTGGATACGAGCAGTACTTC. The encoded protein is CASSLTTGYEQYF.

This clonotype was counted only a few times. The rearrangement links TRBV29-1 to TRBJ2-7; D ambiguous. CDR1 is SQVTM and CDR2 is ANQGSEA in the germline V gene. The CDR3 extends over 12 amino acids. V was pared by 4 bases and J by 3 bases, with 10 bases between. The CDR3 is CSVVLQSYEQYF. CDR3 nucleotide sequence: TGCAGCGTTGTTCTACAGAGCTACGAGCAGTACTTC.

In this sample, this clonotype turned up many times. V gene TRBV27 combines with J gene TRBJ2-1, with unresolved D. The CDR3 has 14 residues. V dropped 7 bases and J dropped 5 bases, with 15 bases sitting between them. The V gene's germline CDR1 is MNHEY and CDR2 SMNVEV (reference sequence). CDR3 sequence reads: CASTLDGPHNEQFF. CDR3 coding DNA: TGTGCCAGCACCTTGGACGGCCCCCACAATGAGCAGTTCTTC.

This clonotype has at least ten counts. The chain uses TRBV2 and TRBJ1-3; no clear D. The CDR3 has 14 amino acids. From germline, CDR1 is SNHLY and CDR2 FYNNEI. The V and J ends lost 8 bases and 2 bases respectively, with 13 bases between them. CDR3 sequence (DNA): TGTGCCAGCTTTAAAAGAGGAGCTGGAAACACCATATATTTT. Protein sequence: CASFKRGAGNTIYF.